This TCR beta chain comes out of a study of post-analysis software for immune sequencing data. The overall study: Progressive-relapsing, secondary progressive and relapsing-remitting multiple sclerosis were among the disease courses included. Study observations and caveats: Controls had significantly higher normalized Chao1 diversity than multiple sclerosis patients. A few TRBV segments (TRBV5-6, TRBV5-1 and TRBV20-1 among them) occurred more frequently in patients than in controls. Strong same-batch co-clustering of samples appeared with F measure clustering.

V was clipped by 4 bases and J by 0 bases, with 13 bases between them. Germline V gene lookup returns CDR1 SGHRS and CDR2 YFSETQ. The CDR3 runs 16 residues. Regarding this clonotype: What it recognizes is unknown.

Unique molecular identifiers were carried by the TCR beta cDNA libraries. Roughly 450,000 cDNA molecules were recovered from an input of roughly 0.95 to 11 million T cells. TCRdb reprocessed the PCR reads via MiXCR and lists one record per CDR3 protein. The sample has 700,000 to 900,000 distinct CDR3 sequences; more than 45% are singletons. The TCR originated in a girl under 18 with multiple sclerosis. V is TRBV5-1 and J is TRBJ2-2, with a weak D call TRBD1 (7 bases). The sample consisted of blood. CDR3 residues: CASSTEGQPNTGELFF. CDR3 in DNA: TGCGCCAGCAGCACGGAGGGACAGCCGAACACCGGGGAGCTGTTTTTT.